The present TCR beta chain was sequenced within a study of radiation and T cells in renal cell carcinoma. Regarding time point: blood 2 weeks post-SBRT. Treatment meaning: 15 Gy SBRT to primary tumor, nephrectomy 4 weeks later. After SBRT, blood was collected at 2 and 4 weeks, plus baseline. This renal cell carcinoma was of the clear cell type. The data were produced by immunoSEQ multiplex PCR, yet TCRdb's version contains in-frame clones alone and is incomplete. The sample holds about 150,000 clones, roughly 86% seen once. The CDR3 extends over 11 amino acids. Looked up from germline, CDR1 is SEHNR and CDR2 is FQNEAQ (reference sequence). Trimming took off 3 bases at V and 7 bases at J, with 3 bases between the two ends.

The specimen comprised blood, sampled from a patient whose treatment included radiotherapy and nephrectomy. This receptor was taken from a woman between 45 and 60 years old with renal cell carcinoma. The V and J genes are TRBV7-9 and TRBJ2-2; D remains ambiguous. The CDR3 loop is CASSFIGELFF. CDR3 nucleotides: TGTGCCAGCAGCTTTATCGGGGAGCTGTTTTTT.